The 17 T cell receptor beta chains given below trace back to one sample, sequenced in a study of T cell responses to AZD1222 COVID-19 vaccine. Clones were read by immunoSEQ multiplex PCR, and TCRdb kept only the in-frame ones, dropping some. The data show about 180,000 clones, 88% seen once. The material was peripheral blood, obtained on day 0 of AZD1222 vaccination. The source is an adult in good health.

The CDR3 protein is CASSQDRDRGPPQHF. CDR3 DNA sequence: TGCGCCAGCAGCCAAGACCGGGACAGGGGACCGCCCCAGCATTTT. V gene TRBV4-1 combines with J gene TRBJ1-5, with 10 bases aligning to TRBD1. Germline trimming cut 0 bases from V and 9 bases from J; bases unmatched to any gene: 5. Germline V lookup: CDR1 MGHRA, CDR2 YSYEKL. This CDR3 is 15 amino acids long.

The CDR3 coding sequence is TGTGCCAGTAGTGTAGGGACAGGGATTCGCGAGCAGTACTTC. As protein: CASSVGTGIREQYF. V and J are TRBV19 and TRBJ2-7, with 9 positions matching TRBD1. This CDR3 comprises 14 residues. CDR1 and CDR2 (germline): LNHDA, SQIVND (reference sequence). V dropped 5 bases and J dropped 6; count of bases not matched to a gene: 8.

This clone showed up just once. This chain uses TRBV6-4 with TRBJ2-7, with 10 bases aligning to TRBD1. The CDR3 has 22 residues. After removal of 2 bases from V and 3 bases from J, the junction contained 25 bases not matched to a gene. Germline assignment: CDR1 MRHNA and CDR2 SNTAGT. The CDR3 bases are TGTGCCAGCAGTGACGCGATTTACCGGGACAGGGGTGGGCTAGGGGGCTTCTACGAGCAGTACTTC. This codes for CASSDAIYRDRGGLGGFYEQYF.

The chain uses TRBV4-1 and TRBJ2-2, with 10 bases that match TRBD2. V lost 5 bases and J lost 5; bases outside the gene matches: 8. The CDR3 length is 16 residues. Germline lookup yields CDR1 MGHRA and CDR2 YSYEKL. The CDR3 bases are TGCGCCAGCAGCTACATAGCGGGAGGTGGTACCGGGGAGCTGTTTTTT. It translates to CASSYIAGGGTGELFF.

The CDR3 sequence: CAWSESTDTQYF. CDR3 in DNA: TGTGCCTGGAGTGAAAGCACAGATACGCAGTATTTT. V is TRBV30 and J is TRBJ2-3, with D unresolved. CDR1 and CDR2 from the germline V gene are GTSNPN and SVGIG (reference sequence). Between the trimmed V and J ends, which lost 1 base and 0 bases, there was a span of 2 bases. The CDR3 consists of 12 residues.

This sequence joins TRBV7-6 and TRBJ1-2; 10 bases map to TRBD1. This CDR3 is built from 18 residues. Germline lookup yields CDR1 SGHVS and CDR2 FNYEAQ. After removal of 3 bases from V and 5 bases from J, the junction contained 15 bases not matched to a gene. CDR3 protein: CASSFTQGTGVFLYGYTF. The CDR3 DNA sequence: TGTGCCAGCAGCTTTACCCAGGGGACAGGGGTTTTTTTGTATGGCTACACCTTC.

The chain carries TRBV10-3 and TRBJ2-5; 7 nucleotides match TRBD1. This CDR3 has 15 residues. CDR1 and CDR2 (germline): ENHRY, SYGVKD. J was trimmed by 0 bases and V by 7 bases; bases with no gene match: 8. CDR3 protein: CAIKGTVWNQETQYF. The CDR3 region has the DNA TGTGCCATCAAGGGGACAGTCTGGAACCAAGAGACCCAGTACTTC.

The CDR3 region is CAWSVLAGPQETQYF. DNA for the CDR3: TGTGCCTGGAGTGTCCTAGCGGGACCCCAAGAGACCCAGTACTTC. This chain joins TRBV30 and TRBJ2-5, with 9 bases fitting TRBD2. Germline values: CDR1 GTSNPN, CDR2 SVGIG (reference sequence). Trimming at V came to 0 bases and at J to 1 base, leaving 3 bases not matched to a gene. The CDR3 has 15 residues. The variable domain in full, with the rest retrieved from reference TRBV30 and TRBJ2-5, is SQTIHQWPATLVQPVGSPLSLECTVEGTSNPNLYWYRQAAGRGLQLLFYSVGIGQISSEVPQNLSASRPQDRQFILSSKKLLLSDSGFYLCAWSVLAGPQETQYFGPGTRLLVL.

The V and J genes are TRBV6-5 and TRBJ1-3, with D unclear. CDR1 is MNHEY and CDR2 is SVGAGI in the germline V gene. CDR3 length equals 14 residues. With 7 bases removed from V and 2 bases from J, the gap between germline ends came to 12 bases. The CDR3 here is CASKPKSAGNTIYF. CDR3 bases: TGTGCCAGCAAACCCAAGTCTGCTGGAAACACCATATATTTT.

The genes are TRBV14 and TRBJ1-4; possible D gene TRBD1, 5 bases. V lost 3 bases and J lost 8, with 13 bases in between. Germline V CDR1 and CDR2: SGHDN, FVKESK. CDR3 length equals 14 residues. CDR3 in DNA: TGTGCCAGCAGCCACCGGGACGTCGGAGAAAAACTGTTTTTT. Translation: CASSHRDVGEKLFF.

This clone was found once. This chain connects TRBV9 to TRBJ2-5; the D is unclear. The CDR3 is made up of 12 amino acids. Between the trimmed V and J ends, which lost 0 bases and 5 bases, there was a span of 5 bases. Germline V CDR1 and CDR2: SGDLS, YYNGEE. CDR3 region: CASSVGRETQYF. DNA of the CDR3: TGTGCCAGCAGCGTAGGTCGGGAGACCCAGTACTTC.

V gene TRBV6-2 or TRBV6-3 combines with J gene TRBJ1-1; D remains unclear. The V end was cut by 2 bases, the J end by 6 bases, with 16 bases between. There are 15 residues in the CDR3. Germline values: CDR1 MNHEY, CDR2 SVGEGT. This chain's CDR3 is CASSYPVGSVSEAFF. The DNA for the CDR3 is TGTGCCAGCAGTTACCCCGTCGGCAGCGTATCTGAAGCTTTCTTT.

The genes are TRBV28 and TRBJ1-2, with D possibly matching TRBD1 (5 bases). From germline, CDR1 is MDHEN and CDR2 SYDVKM. The length of the CDR3 is 15 residues. The ends were cut back, 1 base at V and 8 bases at J, with 17 bases in the middle. The CDR3 sequence: CASSLLGESPWGYTF. The CDR3 coding sequence is TGTGCCAGCAGTTTATTGGGGGAGTCACCATGGGGCTACACCTTC.

This clone was seen more than once but under ten times. The chain uses TRBV5-1 and TRBJ2-5, with D possibly being TRBD2 (5 bases). V lost 4 bases and J 5 bases, leaving 18 bases between the germline ends. The CDR3 is 15 residues long. CDR1 SGHRS and CDR2 YFSETQ come from the germline V gene. The CDR3: CASSAVRRDRETQYF. The DNA for the CDR3 is TGCGCCAGCAGCGCCGTTAGACGGGATCGGGAGACCCAGTACTTC.

The J gene is TRBJ1-3, the V gene TRBV2; 10 nucleotides align to TRBD1. This CDR3 is 17 amino acids long. Germline-derived CDR1 and CDR2 are SNHLY and FYNNEI. Trimming removed 5 bases from V and 3 bases from J; junction bases left unmatched: 10. In nucleotides, the CDR3 is TGTGCCAGCAGTTTACGACAGGGGGCAAAGGGTGGAAACACCATATATTTT. Translation gives CASSLRQGAKGGNTIYF.

This chain joins TRBV27 and TRBJ1-2; unclear D gene. The CDR3 sequence is 13 residues long. Deletions cut 4 bases from V and 4 bases from J, with 10 bases between. The germline gives CDR1 MNHEY, CDR2 SMNVEV (reference sequence). Written as DNA, the CDR3 is TGTGCCAGCAGTTCCGGGTCTCTCTATGGCTACACCTTC. This sequence encodes CASSSGSLYGYTF.

The chain uses TRBV27 and TRBJ2-3; a weak D match, TRBD2 (6 bases). The germline V gene encodes CDR1 MNHEY and CDR2 SMNVEV (reference sequence). This CDR3 is 14 amino acids long. The V end lost 6 bases, the J end lost 3 bases, and 13 bases lay between the germline ends. DNA for the CDR3: TGTGCCAGCAGCCCTACTAGCACTACAGATACGCAGTATTTT. Translating it yields CASSPTSTTDTQYF.